The 30 T cell receptor beta chains in this list originate from one sample, sequenced in a study of neoadjuvant anti-PD-1 for oral cavity cancer. Time point meaning: after neoadjuvant nivolumab, at surgical resection. Clones were read by immunoSEQ multiplex PCR, and TCRdb kept only the in-frame ones, dropping some. The repertoire includes about 37,000 clones, around 40% of them detected once, and about 16% sits in the top ten. This sample comprised tumor tissue, obtained after nivolumab (anti-PD-1) treatment. Receptors originate from a person aged 35 to 85 with oral cavity squamous cell carcinoma.

J is TRBJ1-2 and V is TRBV18; D gene uncertain. The CDR3 is 14 residues long. Trimming took off 1 base at V and 4 bases at J, with 10 bases between the two ends. Germline CDR1 and CDR2: KGHSH and LQKENI. This CDR3 is CASSPQESIYGYTF. The CDR3 bases are TGTGCCAGCTCACCACAGGAGAGTATCTATGGCTACACCTTC.

This clone has only a few counts. The chain has TRBV7-8 and TRBJ2-5; D uncertain. Germline CDR1 and CDR2: SGHVS and FQNEAQ. CDR3 length: 15 amino acids. The V gene lost 5 bases and the J gene lost 1 base, with 14 bases spanning the gap. The CDR3 protein is CASSTVEGFQETQYF. The CDR3 nucleotides read TGTGCCAGCAGCACGGTGGAAGGTTTCCAAGAGACCCAGTACTTC.

The V call is TRBV5-1, the J call TRBJ2-6; D uncertain. Germline V gene data show CDR1 as SGHRS and CDR2 as YFSETQ. V lost 6 bases, J lost 1 base, and 11 bases lay in between. This CDR3 comprises 15 residues. CDR3 protein: CASTLEESGANVLTF. The CDR3 nucleotides are TGCGCCAGCACCCTTGAGGAATCTGGGGCCAACGTCCTGACTTTC.

This chain joins TRBV4-2 and TRBJ2-7, with D perhaps TRBD2 (6 bases). V was pared by 0 bases and J by 1 base, with 16 bases between. From germline, CDR1 is LGHNA and CDR2 YNFKEQ. The CDR3 runs to 17 residues. Written as DNA, the CDR3 is TGTGCCAGCAGCCAAGAAGGAGGGCGCGCGAGGTCCTACGAGCAGTACTTC. This gives the protein CASSQEGGRARSYEQYF.

This clone was seen only a few times. The chain links TRBV12-5 to TRBJ2-5; 7 nucleotides align to TRBD1. The length of the CDR3 is 16 residues. Germline V lookup: CDR1 LGHNT, CDR2 FRNRAP. The V segment lost 4 bases and the J segment 1 base; nucleotides outside the gene matches: 9. The CDR3 here is CASGWDPDRVQETQYF. DNA for the CDR3: TGTGCTAGTGGTTGGGATCCAGACAGGGTCCAAGAGACCCAGTACTTC. The full variable domain, completed using reference TRBV12-5 and TRBJ2-5, is DARVTQTPRHKVTEMGQEVTMRCQPILGHNTVFWYRQTMMQGLELLAYFRNRAPLDDSGMPKDRFSAEMPDATLATLKIQPSEPRDSAVYFCASGWDPDRVQETQYFGPGTRLLVL.

J is TRBJ2-3 and V is TRBV7-9, with 8 positions matching TRBD2. The CDR3 is 15 residues long. Germline CDR1 and CDR2: SEHNR and FQNEAQ (reference sequence). Unmatched junction bases numbered 6, after V lost 5 bases and J lost 2 bases. CDR3 DNA sequence: TGTGCCAGCAGCAGGAGTAGCGGGAACACAGATACGCAGTATTTT. This sequence encodes CASSRSSGNTDTQYF. The full variable domain, in which reference TRBV7-9 and TRBJ2-3 provide the parts outside the CDR3, is DTGVSQNPRHKITKRGQNVTFRCDPISEHNRLYWYRQTLGQGPEFLTYFQNEAQLEKSRLLSDRFSAERPKGSFSTLEIQRTEQGDSAMYLCASSRSSGNTDTQYFGPGTRLTVL.

This clone showed up just a few times. V and J are TRBV28 and TRBJ1-1, with a weak D call TRBD1 (5 bases). The germline CDR1 and CDR2 sequences are MDHEN and SYDVKM. This CDR3 has 14 residues. Trimming removed 6 bases from V and 2 bases from J, with 13 bases in between. CDR3 nucleotide sequence: TGTGCCAGCAGCTTTAGTCAGGGTAACACTGAAGCTTTCTTT. Residues: CASSFSQGNTEAFF.

The sample holds a few counts of this clone. The chain couples TRBV7-8 to TRBJ1-1; D gene ambiguous. CDR1 is SGHVS and CDR2 is FQNEAQ in the germline V gene. V lost 5 bases and J 4 bases, leaving 8 bases between the germline ends. There are 12 residues in the CDR3. The chain's CDR3 is CASSLPVTEAFF. The DNA of the CDR3 is TGTGCCAGCAGCCTCCCGGTCACTGAAGCTTTCTTT.

V and J are TRBV6-5 and TRBJ1-2; no reliable D call. The germline CDR1 and CDR2 sequences are MNHEY and SVGAGI. The CDR3 totals 14 residues. Trimming pared 2 bases from V and 3 bases from J, leaving 10 bases between. CDR3 loop: CASSYLLRDYGYTF. In DNA, the CDR3 is TGTGCCAGCAGTTACCTCTTGAGGGACTATGGCTACACCTTC.

V is TRBV7-8 and J is TRBJ2-7; a possible D gene is TRBD2 (5 bases). The germline V and J ends were trimmed by 2 bases and 2 bases, with 16 bases remaining between them. The CDR3 contains 16 residues. Germline CDR1 is SGHVS and CDR2 is FQNEAQ. In DNA, the CDR3 is TGTGCCAGCAGCTTATTTCCTCCCCTAGCCACCTACGAGCAGTACTTC. This gives the protein CASSLFPPLATYEQYF.

The V gene is TRBV9, the J gene TRBJ1-5; D gene uncertain. V lost 0 bases and J 1 base, leaving 8 bases between the germline ends. The CDR3 length is 15 residues. Germline V lookup: CDR1 SGDLS, CDR2 YYNGEE. The CDR3 nucleotides are TGTGCCAGCAGCGTAGGGGAGGTCAGCAATCAGCCCCAGCATTTT. Amino acid sequence: CASSVGEVSNQPQHF.

This rearrangement joins TRBV11-2 to TRBJ2-1; a weak D match, TRBD2 (5 bases). Looked up from germline, CDR1 is SGHAT and CDR2 is FQNNGV. V shed 3 bases and J shed 5 bases, with 14 bases lying between them. The CDR3 totals 15 residues. CDR3 sequence: CASSLTWGVHNEQFF. CDR3 bases: TGTGCCAGCAGCTTGACCTGGGGAGTCCACAATGAGCAGTTCTTC.

The V gene is TRBV30, the J gene TRBJ1-5; D gene ambiguous. The CDR3 length is 13 residues. The V gene lost 1 base and the J gene lost 5 bases, with 9 bases spanning the gap. The germline gives CDR1 GTSNPN, CDR2 SVGIG (reference sequence). Here the CDR3 DNA reads TGTGCCTGGAGTGCGGAGGGCCATCAGCCCCAGCATTTT. Its translation: CAWSAEGHQPQHF.

This chain connects TRBV29-1 to TRBJ1-4; 8 positions match TRBD1. V trimming: 5 bases; J trimming: 7 bases; junction bases outside the gene matches: 15. The length of the CDR3 is 16 residues. CDR1 and CDR2 (germline): SQVTM, ANQGSEA. Written as DNA, the CDR3 is TGCAGCGTTCGCTTATACGGACAGGGTTTAGGTGAAAAACTGTTTTTT. As protein: CSVRLYGQGLGEKLFF.

This clone showed up just a few times. CDR3 DNA: TGTGCCAGCAGCGTAGAGGGACAGGAGGAGACCCAGTACTTC. As protein: CASSVEGQEETQYF. The chain links TRBV9 to TRBJ2-5; 8 nucleotides agree with TRBD1. The CDR3 spans 14 residues. Looked up from germline, CDR1 is SGDLS and CDR2 is YYNGEE. Germline trimming cut 0 bases from V and 5 bases from J; bases unmatched to any gene: 3.

In its sample, this clone was seen a few times. The chain combines TRBV7-9 with TRBJ2-1, with TRBD1 matching 7 bases. Germline V gene sequence: CDR1 SEHNR, CDR2 FQNEAQ (reference sequence). CDR3 length: 16 amino acids. With V trimmed by 5 bases and J by 5 bases, 12 bases remained unmatched. The CDR3 nucleotides are TGTGCCAGCAGCGTCGTTAAGACAGGGACCCACAATGAGCAGTTCTTC. Protein product: CASSVVKTGTHNEQFF. Together with reference TRBV7-9 and TRBJ2-1, the CDR3 gives the full variable domain: DTGVSQNPRHKITKRGQNVTFRCDPISEHNRLYWYRQTLGQGPEFLTYFQNEAQLEKSRLLSDRFSAERPKGSFSTLEIQRTEQGDSAMYLCASSVVKTGTHNEQFFGPGTRLTVL.

V is TRBV7-6 and J is TRBJ1-2; the match to TRBD1 covers 7 bases. Germline V gives CDR1 SGHVS, CDR2 FNYEAQ. The CDR3 totals 15 residues. With V trimmed by 2 bases and J by 7 bases, 10 bases remained unmatched. CDR3 coding DNA: TGTGCCAGCAGCTTATTGCAAACAGGGGAACGTGGCTACACCTTC. Protein: CASSLLQTGERGYTF.

The chain couples TRBV30 to TRBJ2-7; 10 nucleotides agree with TRBD2. CDR1 and CDR2 (germline): GTSNPN, SVGIG (reference sequence). The CDR3 is made up of 18 amino acids. The V segment lost 1 base and the J segment 4 bases; nucleotides outside the gene matches: 16. CDR3 sequence (DNA): TGTGCCTGGAGTGAATGGTTTCTAGCGGGAGAAAGAGGGTACGAGCAGTACTTC. It translates to CAWSEWFLAGERGYEQYF.

This sequence joins TRBV6-6 and TRBJ1-2; D is possibly TRBD1 (6 bases). CDR1 and CDR2 from the germline V gene are MNHNY and SVGAGI (reference sequence). The CDR3 consists of 13 residues. With 8 bases removed from V and 1 base from J, the gap between germline ends came to 11 bases. In nucleotides, the CDR3 is TGTGCCAGCCGACAGGCGGATAACTATGGCTACACCTTC. Translated, it gives CASRQADNYGYTF.

At least ten counts were recorded for this clone. The gene calls are TRBV28 and TRBJ1-5; TRBD1 is a possible D gene (6 bases). CDR1 is MDHEN, CDR2 SYDVKM, per germline. The CDR3 covers 16 residues. With 6 bases removed from V and 0 bases from J, the gap between germline ends came to 15 bases. The CDR3: CASSITGTSSNQPQHF. The DNA of the CDR3 is TGTGCCAGCAGCATCACAGGGACCTCTAGCAATCAGCCCCAGCATTTT.

The genes are TRBV7-9 and TRBJ1-6; weak D call: TRBD1 (6 bases). Germline CDR1 is SEHNR and CDR2 is FQNEAQ (reference sequence). Trimming removed 5 bases from V and 7 bases from J, with 12 bases in between. CDR3 size: 14 residues. DNA of the CDR3: TGTGCCAGCAGCCCAGGACAGAAAAATTCACCCCTCCACTTT. Its protein is CASSPGQKNSPLHF.

Ten or more counts support this clone. The rearrangement links TRBV15 to TRBJ2-7; unclear D gene. Trimming took off 0 bases at V and 0 bases at J, with 6 bases between the two ends. Germline V lookup: CDR1 LNHNV, CDR2 YYDKDF (reference sequence). The length of the CDR3 is 14 residues. The CDR3 is CATSREGISYEQYF. The CDR3 nucleotides read TGTGCCACCAGCAGAGAAGGAATCTCCTACGAGCAGTACTTC.

The CDR3 DNA reads as TGTGCCAGCAAAAGGCGGACCGGGGAGCTGTTTTTT. It is translated as CASKRRTGELFF. The V call is TRBV6-1, the J call TRBJ2-2; D not certain. The CDR3 sequence is 12 residues long. Trimming cost V 7 bases and J 5 bases, with 8 bases left between them. Germline CDR1 is MNHNS and CDR2 is SASEGT.

This clone was counted ten times or more. The CDR3 bases are TGCGCCAGCAGTGATAAGAGTGAAGCTTTCTTT. It codes for CASSDKSEAFF. The chain carries TRBV10-2 and TRBJ1-1, with no clear D. Germline V gene lookup returns CDR1 WSHSY and CDR2 SAAADI. V was clipped by 3 bases and J by 7 bases, with 6 bases between them. The CDR3 covers 11 residues.

The chain has TRBV7-2 and TRBJ2-7, with D perhaps TRBD1 or TRBD2 (6 bases each). V dropped 5 bases and J dropped 3 bases, with 14 bases sitting between them. The CDR3 extends over 14 amino acids. Germline V gene lookup returns CDR1 SGHTA and CDR2 FQGNSA. This chain's CDR3 is CASSARLGGYEQYF. CDR3 in DNA: TGTGCCAGCAGCGCAAGACTAGGGGGCTACGAGCAGTACTTC.

This clone was observed at least ten times. The chain combines TRBV6-4 with TRBJ1-1; D is ambiguous. Germline V gene lookup returns CDR1 MRHNA and CDR2 SNTAGT. V was trimmed by 6 bases and J by 1 base, leaving 9 bases between them. This CDR3 region has 13 residues. This CDR3 reads CASRHEGNTEAFF. CDR3 sequence (DNA): TGTGCCAGCAGACACGAGGGGAACACTGAAGCTTTCTTT.

This chain uses TRBV6-5 with TRBJ2-7, with a tentative D call TRBD1 (5 bases). V was pared by 8 bases and J by 0 bases, with 11 bases between. The CDR3 is made up of 13 amino acids. Looked up from germline, CDR1 is MNHEY and CDR2 is SVGAGI. The CDR3 DNA reads as TGTGCCAGCGACAGCACCTTCTCCTACGAGCAGTACTTC. Its translation is CASDSTFSYEQYF.

This chain joins TRBV7-4 and TRBJ1-1; D possibly corresponds to TRBD1 (6 bases). The germline V gene has CDR1 SGHVT and CDR2 SQSDAQ. V shed 5 bases and J shed 6 bases, with 10 bases lying between them. The CDR3 contains 12 residues. This chain's CDR3 is CASSIRGPEAFF. CDR3 coding DNA: TGTGCCAGCAGCATCAGGGGACCTGAAGCTTTCTTT. Complete variable domain (other parts from reference TRBV7-4 and TRBJ1-1): GAGVSQSPRYKVAKRGRDVALRCDSISGHVTLYWYRQTLGQGSEVLTYSQSDAQRDKSGRPSGRFSAERPERSVSTLKIQRTEQGDSAVYLCASSIRGPEAFFGQGTRLTVV.

This clone occurred a few times. The chain joins TRBV7-9 to TRBJ2-6; D unclear. Germline V gene data show CDR1 as SEHNR and CDR2 as FQNEAQ (reference sequence). V was shortened by 3 bases and J by 1 base, with 10 bases between the two germline ends. This CDR3 region has 16 residues. CDR3 amino acids: CASSFSLGSGANVLTF. DNA for the CDR3: TGTGCCAGCAGCTTCAGCCTAGGATCTGGGGCCAACGTCCTGACTTTC. The whole variable domain, filled in from reference TRBV7-9 and TRBJ2-6, reads DTGVSQNPRHKITKRGQNVTFRCDPISEHNRLYWYRQTLGQGPEFLTYFQNEAQLEKSRLLSDRFSAERPKGSFSTLEIQRTEQGDSAMYLCASSFSLGSGANVLTFGAGSRLTVL.

The chain recombines TRBV6-5 with TRBJ1-2; D may be TRBD1 (6 bases). V shed 6 bases and J shed 7 bases, with 18 bases lying between them. The CDR3 is 14 amino acids. Germline CDR1 and CDR2: MNHEY and SVGAGI. The chain's CDR3 is CASSQGGGFLGYTF. The CDR3 bases are TGTGCCAGCAGCCAGGGAGGGGGTTTTCTTGGCTACACCTTC.